A single sample is the source of the 21 T cell receptor beta chains below, sequenced in a study of human T cells and chemical hapten exposure. Noted time point: patch test 2, 6 weeks after DPC sensitization. Treatment here: therapeutic diphenylcyclopropenone sensitization with weekly scalp DPC. TCRdb analysed the RACE reads with MiXCR anew, one entry per CDR3 protein. The table shows 95,000 or so distinct CDR3 sequences, with around 10% occurring only once. The sample was whole blood, taken in connection with sensitization to the hapten diphenylcyclopropenone (DPC). The receptors come from a woman between 40 and 55 years old with alopecia areata. Some clones in this sample may be carry-over from other donors' samples.

The chain links TRBV19 to TRBJ1-3; D remains ambiguous. Germline values: CDR1 LNHDA, CDR2 SQIVND (reference sequence). The V end was cut by 5 bases, the J end by 0 bases, with 11 bases between. This CDR3 has 15 residues. DNA of the CDR3: TGTGCCAGTAGTGAGACACTTACCTCTGGAAACACCATATATTTT. Translated, it gives CASSETLTSGNTIYF.

This clonotype was found a few times. V usage is TRBV10-3 and J usage is TRBJ2-3, with unresolved D. Germline lookup yields CDR1 ENHRY and CDR2 SYGVKD. V was shortened by 4 bases and J by 4 bases, with 6 bases between the two germline ends. This CDR3 has 12 residues. The CDR3 DNA follows: TGTGCCATCAGTGTTCAGGCAGATACGCAGTATTTT. Amino acid sequence: CAISVQADTQYF.

The chain employs TRBV11-2 and TRBJ2-5; TRBD1 matches at 7 bases. The CDR3 extends over 15 amino acids. Germline loops: CDR1 SGHAT, CDR2 FQNNGV. The ends lost 6 bases at V and 2 bases at J; junction bases unmatched: 9. CDR3 sequence (DNA): TGTGCCAGCAGGGGGAATGAGGGGGCACAAGAGACCCAGTACTTC. Protein product: CASRGNEGAQETQYF.

In this sample, this clonotype turned up a few times. The chain links TRBV5-4 to TRBJ2-2; D could derive from TRBD1 or TRBD2 (5 bases each). Trimming stripped 4 bases from V and 2 bases from J, with 15 bases between. The CDR3 is made up of 16 amino acids. The germline CDR1 and CDR2 sequences are SGHNT and YYREEE (reference sequence). CDR3 DNA: TGTGCCAGCAGCCCTCCGGGACGGGGAAACACCGGGGAGCTGTTTTTT. It encodes CASSPPGRGNTGELFF.

This clonotype was observed a few times. This chain joins TRBV4-1 and TRBJ1-3, with 11 bases matching TRBD1. After removal of 1 base from V and 4 bases from J, the junction contained 3 bases not matched to a gene. Germline CDR1 and CDR2: MGHRA and YSYEKL. This CDR3 is built from 16 residues. The CDR3 sequence: CASSQGTGGYGNTIYF. In DNA, the CDR3 is TGCGCCAGCAGCCAAGGGACAGGGGGCTACGGAAACACCATATATTTT.

The genes are TRBV5-1 and TRBJ2-1, with 14 bases matching TRBD2. Germline assignment: CDR1 SGHRS and CDR2 YFSETQ. This CDR3 region has 18 residues. V trimming: 6 bases; J trimming: 0 bases; junction bases outside the gene matches: 8. The CDR3 loop is CASNTGTSGGSSYNEQFF. The CDR3 DNA reads TGCGCCAGCAACACCGGGACTAGCGGGGGTAGCTCCTACAATGAGCAGTTCTTC.

This clonotype was detected a few times. The chain uses TRBV12-3 or TRBV12-4 and TRBJ1-1; 7 bases are a match to TRBD1. This CDR3 has 13 amino acids. Germline trimming cut 6 bases from V and 4 bases from J; bases unmatched to any gene: 5. For the CDR3, the DNA is TGTGCCAGCAGGAGTACAGGGGTCACTGAAGCTTTCTTT. It yields the protein CASRSTGVTEAFF.

This clonotype was recorded a few times. This chain connects TRBV6-6 to TRBJ2-7; TRBD1 is a possible D gene (6 bases). V lost 4 bases to trimming and J lost 2 bases, with 15 bases between them. CDR1 and CDR2 (germline): MNHNY, SVGAGI (reference sequence). This CDR3 contains 15 residues. For the CDR3, the DNA is TGTGCCAGCAGTTCTTTTGCAGGGGCGCCCTACGAGCAGTACTTC. It yields the protein CASSSFAGAPYEQYF.

A few counts support this clonotype. The rearrangement joins TRBV20-1 to TRBJ2-3, with D possibly matching TRBD1 (7 bases). Germline assignment: CDR1 DFQATT and CDR2 SNEGSKA (reference sequence). Trimming took off 6 bases at V and 0 bases at J, with 10 bases between the two ends. The CDR3 runs 13 residues. CDR3 DNA: TGCAGTGCCCCAGGGGGGAGCACAGATACGCAGTATTTT. Protein: CSAPGGSTDTQYF.

The chain couples TRBV20-1 to TRBJ1-1, with D tentatively TRBD1 (6 bases). Germline CDR1 and CDR2: DFQATT and SNEGSKA (reference sequence). CDR3 length: 13 amino acids. Deletions cut 3 bases from V and 1 base from J, with 9 bases between. The CDR3 DNA reads TGCAGTGCTAGGGACAGCCCGAACACTGAAGCTTTCTTT. It yields the protein CSARDSPNTEAFF.

There are many counts of this clonotype. V is TRBV3-1 and J is TRBJ1-6, with D maybe TRBD1 (5 bases). Per germline, CDR1 LGHDT and CDR2 YNNKEL (reference sequence). The CDR3 has 18 amino acids. V shed 1 base and J shed 2 bases, with 15 bases lying between them. CDR3 nucleotide sequence: TGTGCCAGCAGCCAAGTGGGGCCTGATAATCCCTATAATTCACCCCTCCACTTT. This gives the protein CASSQVGPDNPYNSPLHF. The whole variable domain, filled in from reference TRBV3-1 and TRBJ1-6, reads DTAVSQTPKYLVTQMGNDKSIKCEQNLGHDTMYWYKQDSKKFLKIMFSYNNKELIINETVPNRFSPKSPDKAHLNLHINSLELGDSAVYFCASSQVGPDNPYNSPLHFGNGTRLTVT.

This clonotype was detected ten times or more. V usage is TRBV6-5 and J usage is TRBJ2-3; TRBD2 agrees at 7 bases. Germline V gene sequence: CDR1 MNHEY, CDR2 SVGAGI. The CDR3 has 16 amino acids. After removal of 4 bases from V and 4 bases from J, the junction contained 11 bases not matched to a gene. This CDR3 reads CASSLTGGSRADTQYF. As DNA, the CDR3 is TGTGCCAGCAGTTTGACGGGAGGATCCCGGGCAGATACGCAGTATTTT.

This clonotype showed up many times. This sequence joins TRBV12-3 or TRBV12-4 and TRBJ1-1; D gene ambiguous. CDR3 length: 13 residues. Trimming took 6 bases from V and 1 from J, leaving 9 bases between them. The CDR3 here is CASSPRRNTEAFF. CDR3 nucleotide sequence: TGTGCCAGCAGCCCAAGGCGGAACACTGAAGCTTTCTTT.

This clonotype was observed at least ten times. The chain uses TRBV13 and TRBJ1-4; 7 bases are shared with TRBD1. V lost 5 bases to trimming and J lost 5 bases; unmatched junction nucleotides: 8. The CDR3 extends over 15 amino acids. From germline, CDR1 is PRHDT and CDR2 FYEKMQ (reference sequence). The CDR3, as DNA: TGTGCCAGCAGCGCTAGGACAGGCCGAAATGAAAAACTGTTTTTT. It is translated as CASSARTGRNEKLFF.

This clonotype was counted ten times or more. The chain links TRBV7-9 to TRBJ2-5; D ambiguous. This CDR3 spans 14 amino acids. CDR1 is SEHNR and CDR2 is FQNEAQ in the germline V gene (reference sequence). The V end lost 1 base, the J end lost 4 bases, and 10 bases lay between the germline ends. In DNA, the CDR3 is TGTGCCAGCAGCTTAGGAACCTACGGAGAGACCCAGTACTTC. Its protein product is CASSLGTYGETQYF.

This clonotype was recorded at least ten times. The V call is TRBV6-2 or TRBV6-3, the J call TRBJ2-7; D unresolved. The CDR3 runs 17 residues. The germline V gene has CDR1 MNHEY and CDR2 SVGEGT. V lost 0 bases to trimming and J lost 2 bases, with 17 bases between them. CDR3: CASSYSMGPAVPYEQYF. The CDR3 coding sequence is TGTGCCAGCAGTTACTCGATGGGCCCCGCCGTTCCCTACGAGCAGTACTTC.

The gene calls are TRBV10-2 and TRBJ1-5, with a weak D call TRBD1 (5 bases). In germline, CDR1 is WSHSY, CDR2 SAAADI. V lost 8 bases and J lost 11, with 16 bases in between. There are 12 residues in the CDR3. The CDR3 region has the DNA TGCGCCAGCTCCGACACCTTAGGGGCCCAGCATTTT. It encodes CASSDTLGAQHF.

This clonotype was recorded many times. The chain joins TRBV6-5 to TRBJ1-1; D is perhaps TRBD1 (5 bases). V lost 2 bases and J lost 2, with 9 bases in between. Germline assignment: CDR1 MNHEY and CDR2 SVGAGI. This CDR3 is 14 amino acids long. The CDR3 reads CASSYRGVNTEAFF. DNA for the CDR3: TGTGCCAGCAGTTACCGGGGGGTTAACACTGAAGCTTTCTTT.

This chain connects TRBV28 to TRBJ2-3; 10 bases are shared with TRBD2. CDR1 and CDR2 (germline): MDHEN, SYDVKM. The V and J ends lost 6 bases and 2 bases, in that order; junction bases with no gene match: 2. The CDR3 runs to 14 residues. This chain's CDR3 is CASRTSGSTDTQYF. CDR3 sequence (DNA): TGTGCCAGCAGGACTAGCGGGTCCACAGATACGCAGTATTTT.

The chain's CDR3 is CASSLDSRRQLNQPQHF. The DNA of the CDR3 is TGTGCCAGCAGCTTAGATAGCCGGCGGCAGCTCAATCAGCCCCAGCATTTT. The chain carries TRBV7-2 and TRBJ1-5; no firm D call. CDR1 is SGHTA and CDR2 is FQGNSA in the germline V gene. The CDR3 has 17 residues. Trimming took off 1 base at V and 3 bases at J, with 16 bases between the two ends.

This clonotype has ten or more counts. The rearrangement links TRBV18 to TRBJ1-1, with 7 bases aligning to TRBD1. CDR1 KGHSH and CDR2 LQKENI come from the germline V gene. V was pared by 3 bases and J by 6 bases, with 10 bases of the junction left unmatched. This CDR3 is 15 amino acids long. CDR3 sequence: CASSPRGTVYAEAFF. The CDR3 region has the DNA TGTGCCAGCTCACCGCGGGGGACAGTTTACGCTGAAGCTTTCTTT.